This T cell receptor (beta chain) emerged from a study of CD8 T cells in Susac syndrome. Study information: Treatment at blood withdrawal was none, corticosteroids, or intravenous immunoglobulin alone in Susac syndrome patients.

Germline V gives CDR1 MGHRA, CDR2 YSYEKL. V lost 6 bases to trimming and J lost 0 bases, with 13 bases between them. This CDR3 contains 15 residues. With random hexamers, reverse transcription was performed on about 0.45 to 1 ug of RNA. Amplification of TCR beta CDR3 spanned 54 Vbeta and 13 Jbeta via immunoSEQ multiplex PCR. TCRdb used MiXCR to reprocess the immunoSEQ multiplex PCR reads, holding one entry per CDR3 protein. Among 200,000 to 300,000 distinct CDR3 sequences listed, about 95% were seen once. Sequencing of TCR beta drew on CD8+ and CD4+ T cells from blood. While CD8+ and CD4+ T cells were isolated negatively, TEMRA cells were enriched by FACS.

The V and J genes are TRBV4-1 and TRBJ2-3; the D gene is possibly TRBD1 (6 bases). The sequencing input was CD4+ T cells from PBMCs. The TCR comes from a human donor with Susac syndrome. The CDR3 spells CASRNRERSTDTQYF. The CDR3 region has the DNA TGCGCCAGCAGGAACAGGGAAAGGAGCACAGATACGCAGTATTTT.